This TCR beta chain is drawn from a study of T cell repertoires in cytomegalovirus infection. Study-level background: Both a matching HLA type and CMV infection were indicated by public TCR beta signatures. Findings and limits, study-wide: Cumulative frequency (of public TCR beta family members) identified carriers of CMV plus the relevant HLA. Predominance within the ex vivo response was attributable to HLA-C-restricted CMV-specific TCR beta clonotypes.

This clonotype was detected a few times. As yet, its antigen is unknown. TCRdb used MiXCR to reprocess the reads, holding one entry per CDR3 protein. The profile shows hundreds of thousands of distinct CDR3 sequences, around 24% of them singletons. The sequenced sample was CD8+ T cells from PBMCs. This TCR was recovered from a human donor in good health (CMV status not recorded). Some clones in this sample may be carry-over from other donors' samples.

The CDR3 loop is CATSGRVVGKLFF. The CDR3 DNA is TGTGCCACCTCAGGGAGGGTGGTAGGAAAACTGTTTTTT. The chain recombines TRBV6-5 with TRBJ1-4, with D perhaps matching TRBD1 (5 bases). Trimming removed 10 bases at V and 10 bases at J, with 19 bases between. This CDR3 region has 13 residues. Germline loops: CDR1 MNHEY, CDR2 SVGAGI.